The 19 T cell receptor beta chains below come from one sample, sequenced in a study of cytomegalovirus exposure and HLA in healthy donors. PCR primers comprised 60 Vbeta and 13 Jbeta primers. Profiling relied on immunoSEQ multiplex PCR, and the TCRdb table lists in-frame clones only, not all of them. This sample yields around 170,000 clones, of which 76% are seen a single time; around 1.6% belongs to the top ten. The specimen sequenced was PBMCs. Source of these receptors: a man aged 18 to 29 in good health and CMV-seronegative.

J is TRBJ2-5 and V is TRBV28; D perhaps matches TRBD2 (6 bases). V was shortened by 3 bases and J by 5 bases, with 13 bases between the two germline ends. CDR3 length equals 14 residues. CDR1 is MDHEN, CDR2 SYDVKM, per germline. The CDR3 protein is CASSLGWRGETQYF. CDR3 sequence (DNA): TGTGCCAGCAGTTTGGGCTGGCGGGGTGAGACCCAGTACTTC.

The chain employs TRBV11-2 and TRBJ1-1; the D is unclear. V lost 3 bases to trimming and J lost 5 bases, with 19 bases between them. The CDR3 loop spans 16 amino acids. Germline assignment: CDR1 SGHAT and CDR2 FQNNGV. The CDR3 spells CASSLTPSVSRTEAFF. DNA for the CDR3: TGTGCCAGCAGCTTGACCCCTTCTGTTTCGCGGACTGAAGCTTTCTTT.

This chain connects TRBV5-1 to TRBJ2-3; 11 bases fit TRBD2. With 4 bases clipped from V and 0 bases from J, the junction kept 7 bases outside the gene matches. This CDR3 region has 17 residues. The germline V gene has CDR1 SGHRS and CDR2 YFSETQ. The CDR3 nucleotides are TGCGCCAGCAGCGCTACGACTAGCGGGGTGAGCACAGATACGCAGTATTTT. This gives the protein CASSATTSGVSTDTQYF. The full variable domain, its missing parts supplied by reference TRBV5-1 and TRBJ2-3, is KAGVTQTPRYLIKTRGQQVTLSCSPISGHRSVSWYQQTPGQGLQFLFEYFSETQRNKGNFPGRFSGRQFSNSRSEMNVSTLELGDSALYLCASSATTSGVSTDTQYFGPGTRLTVL.

The chain links TRBV5-4 to TRBJ2-5; 9 bases are shared with TRBD2. V dropped 2 bases and J dropped 5; count of bases not matched to a gene: 10. The CDR3 loop spans 16 amino acids. Germline assignment: CDR1 SGHNT and CDR2 YYREEE (reference sequence). CDR3 residues: CASSFLAGATWETQYF. CDR3 coding DNA: TGTGCCAGCAGCTTCTTAGCGGGGGCGACCTGGGAGACCCAGTACTTC.

The chain couples TRBV18 to TRBJ2-3, with a tentative D call TRBD1 (6 bases). Germline values: CDR1 KGHSH, CDR2 LQKENI. The CDR3 loop spans 15 amino acids. The V end was cut by 4 bases, the J end by 1 base, with 12 bases between. CDR3 protein: CASSLKGQRTDTQYF. In nucleotides, the CDR3 is TGTGCCAGCTCACTAAAAGGACAGCGCACAGATACGCAGTATTTT.

The chain employs TRBV10-3 and TRBJ2-1, with a weak D call TRBD2 (6 bases). This CDR3 has 14 amino acids. The germline V gene encodes CDR1 ENHRY and CDR2 SYGVKD. Deletions cut 5 bases from V and 5 bases from J, with 13 bases between. The CDR3 DNA reads TGTGCCATCAGTACTAGCAACCTCGACAATGAGCAGTTCTTC. It translates to CAISTSNLDNEQFF.

The V and J genes are TRBV19 and TRBJ1-1; D is perhaps TRBD1 (5 bases). The CDR3 extends over 13 amino acids. The V gene lost 3 bases and the J gene lost 3 bases, with 8 bases spanning the gap. Germline loops: CDR1 LNHDA, CDR2 SQIVND (reference sequence). CDR3: CASSIRRDTEAFF. The CDR3, as DNA: TGTGCCAGTAGTATTCGCAGGGACACTGAAGCTTTCTTT.

The V gene is TRBV6-1, the J gene TRBJ2-1; 7 bases map to TRBD2. Germline CDR1 is MNHNS and CDR2 is SASEGT. The V segment lost 5 bases and the J segment 8 bases; nucleotides outside the gene matches: 9. The CDR3 covers 14 residues. This CDR3 is CASSSGGGTDEQFF. The DNA for the CDR3 is TGTGCCAGCAGTTCGGGAGGCGGCACTGATGAGCAGTTCTTC.

The rearrangement uses TRBV6-1 and TRBJ2-5; tentative D call: TRBD1 (6 bases). Germline V CDR1 and CDR2: MNHNS, SASEGT. V was trimmed by 6 bases and J by 1 base, leaving 15 bases between them. The CDR3 has 15 residues. CDR3 nucleotide sequence: TGTGCCAGCAGAGGAACGGACAGCCCCCAAGAGACCCAGTACTTC. It translates to CASRGTDSPQETQYF.

The chain employs TRBV7-9 and TRBJ2-3, with D unclear. The CDR3 runs to 14 residues. The germline V gene encodes CDR1 SEHNR and CDR2 FQNEAQ (reference sequence). Trimming took off 1 base at V and 2 bases at J, with 7 bases between the two ends. As DNA, the CDR3 is TGTGCCAGCAGCTTAGGTGTCTACACAGATACGCAGTATTTT. Its translation is CASSLGVYTDTQYF.

This chain links TRBV10-2 with TRBJ2-1, with 7 bases fitting TRBD2. This CDR3 comprises 15 residues. V shed 4 bases, J shed 1 base, and the junction held 4 bases outside the gene matches. Germline V gene sequence: CDR1 WSHSY, CDR2 SAAADI. The CDR3 reads CASSVRRESYNEQFF. The CDR3 coding sequence is TGCGCCAGCAGTGTAAGGCGGGAGTCCTACAATGAGCAGTTCTTC.

V is TRBV18 and J is TRBJ1-4, with D possibly matching TRBD1 (5 bases). CDR1 and CDR2 from the germline V gene are KGHSH and LQKENI. The V end was cut by 3 bases, the J end by 0 bases, with 8 bases between. This CDR3 has 15 residues. CDR3: CASSPAGATNEKLFF. In DNA form, the CDR3 reads TGTGCCAGCTCACCGGCGGGGGCAACTAATGAAAAACTGTTTTTT.

V is TRBV7-2 and J is TRBJ1-1; maybe TRBD1 (6 bases). V was shortened by 1 base and J by 11 bases, with 20 bases between the two germline ends. CDR3 length equals 15 residues. Germline CDR1 reads SGHTA; CDR2 reads FQGNSA. The CDR3: CASSLDRAQIMGAFF. Here the CDR3 DNA reads TGTGCCAGCAGCTTAGACAGGGCGCAAATTATGGGGGCTTTCTTT.

V usage is TRBV28 and J usage is TRBJ2-2, with 8 bases aligning to TRBD2. V gave up 3 bases and J gave up 2 bases; unmatched junction bases: 2. The CDR3 totals 15 residues. The germline CDR1 and CDR2 sequences are MDHEN and SYDVKM. The CDR3 loop reads CASSFSGENTGELFF. As DNA, the CDR3 is TGTGCCAGCAGTTTTAGCGGGGAAAACACCGGGGAGCTGTTTTTT.

This chain joins TRBV10-1 and TRBJ2-7; D may be TRBD1 (6 bases). CDR3 length equals 12 residues. The germline V gene encodes CDR1 WNHNN and CDR2 SYGVQD (reference sequence). The V end was cut by 6 bases, the J end by 4 bases, with 10 bases between. In DNA, the CDR3 is TGCGCCAGCAGGGATACAGGGTACGAGCAGTACTTC. Translated: CASRDTGYEQYF.

CDR3 DNA: TGTGCCAGCAGCTTACCACAGGCTCATGGCTACACCTTC. The encoded protein is CASSLPQAHGYTF. This sequence joins TRBV7-8 and TRBJ1-2; D might be TRBD1 (5 bases). Trimming took off 2 bases at V and 6 bases at J, with 10 bases between the two ends. The CDR3 has 13 residues. Germline CDR1 reads SGHVS; CDR2 reads FQNEAQ.

The V gene is TRBV30, the J gene TRBJ1-6, with unresolved D. Germline CDR1 GTSNPN, CDR2 SVGIG (reference sequence). The CDR3 spans 12 residues. V lost 5 bases, J lost 7 bases, and 9 bases lay in between. CDR3 coding DNA: TGTGCCTGGGGACGGGGAAATTCACCCCTCCACTTT. Amino acid sequence: CAWGRGNSPLHF.

This clone was detected once. The chain uses TRBV29-1 and TRBJ1-2; TRBD1 aligns across 9 bases. Germline loops: CDR1 SQVTM, CDR2 ANQGSEA. V was clipped by 3 bases and J by 0 bases; unmatched bases: 11. This CDR3 has 17 amino acids. CDR3 protein: CSVDRGQGHTTNYGYTF. In nucleotides, the CDR3 is TGCAGCGTTGATAGGGGACAGGGTCATACCACTAACTATGGCTACACCTTC.

V usage is TRBV10-3 and J usage is TRBJ2-1; D may be TRBD2 (5 bases). Germline CDR1 ENHRY, CDR2 SYGVKD. V shed 7 bases and J shed 5 bases, with 12 bases lying between them. The CDR3 contains 13 residues. The CDR3 here is CAITPGIDNEQFF. Here the CDR3 DNA reads TGTGCCATCACACCGGGGATCGACAATGAGCAGTTCTTC.